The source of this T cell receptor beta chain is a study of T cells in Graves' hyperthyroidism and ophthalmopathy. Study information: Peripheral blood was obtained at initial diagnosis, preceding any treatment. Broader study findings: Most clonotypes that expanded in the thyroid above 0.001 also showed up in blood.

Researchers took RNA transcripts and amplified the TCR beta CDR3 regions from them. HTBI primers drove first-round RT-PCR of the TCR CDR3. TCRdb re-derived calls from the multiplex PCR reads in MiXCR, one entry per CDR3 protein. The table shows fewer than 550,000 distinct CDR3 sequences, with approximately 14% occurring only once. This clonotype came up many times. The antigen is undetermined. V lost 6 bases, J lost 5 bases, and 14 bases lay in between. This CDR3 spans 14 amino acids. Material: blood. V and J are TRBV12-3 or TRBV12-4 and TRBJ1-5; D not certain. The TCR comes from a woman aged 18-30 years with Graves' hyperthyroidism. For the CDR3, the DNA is TGTGCCAGCAGCCAGGATGGGTCGGATCAGCCCCAGCATTTT. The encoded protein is CASSQDGSDQPQHF.